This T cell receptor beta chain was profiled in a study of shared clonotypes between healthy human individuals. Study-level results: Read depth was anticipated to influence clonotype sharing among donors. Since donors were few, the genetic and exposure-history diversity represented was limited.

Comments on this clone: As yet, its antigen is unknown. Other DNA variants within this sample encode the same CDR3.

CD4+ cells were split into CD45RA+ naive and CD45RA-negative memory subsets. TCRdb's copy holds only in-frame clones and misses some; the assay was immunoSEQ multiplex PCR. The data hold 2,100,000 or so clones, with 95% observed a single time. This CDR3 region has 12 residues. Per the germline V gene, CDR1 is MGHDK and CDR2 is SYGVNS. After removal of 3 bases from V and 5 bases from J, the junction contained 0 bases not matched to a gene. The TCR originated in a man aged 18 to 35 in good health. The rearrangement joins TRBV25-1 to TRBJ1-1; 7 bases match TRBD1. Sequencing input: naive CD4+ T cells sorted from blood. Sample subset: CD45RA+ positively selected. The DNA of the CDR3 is TGTGCCAGCAGTGACAGGGGGACTGAAGCTTTCTTT. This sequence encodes CASSDRGTEAFF.